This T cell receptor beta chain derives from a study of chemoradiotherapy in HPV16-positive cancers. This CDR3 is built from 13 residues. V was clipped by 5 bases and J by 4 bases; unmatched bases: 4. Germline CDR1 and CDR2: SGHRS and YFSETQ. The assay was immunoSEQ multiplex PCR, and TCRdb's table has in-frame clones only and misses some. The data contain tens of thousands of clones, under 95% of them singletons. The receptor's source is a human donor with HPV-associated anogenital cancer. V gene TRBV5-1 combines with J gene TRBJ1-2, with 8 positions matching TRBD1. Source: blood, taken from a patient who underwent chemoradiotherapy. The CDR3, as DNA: TGCGCCAGCAGATCGACAGGGGTCTATGGCTACACCTTC. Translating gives CASRSTGVYGYTF.